These T cell receptor beta chains were read from a single sample in a study of long-term antiretroviral therapy in people with HIV. Measured with immunoSEQ multiplex PCR; TCRdb has only the in-frame clones, and not every one. The sample records some 26,000 clones, 85% to 90% being singletons. The source was unsorted PBMCs, collected more than 2.6 years after starting antiretroviral therapy. The receptors come from a man aged 40-50 years with HIV. CDR3s include the opening cysteine and the closing phenylalanine or tryptophan. D genes are given only for firm matches. The size of a clone is reported for some rows only, either as once, few or many, or as a class for expanded clones.

size	V	J	D	CDR3	DNA
.	TRBV7-9	TRBJ2-4	.	CASSFENIQYF	TGTGCCAGCAGCTTCGAAAACATTCAGTACTTC
few	TRBV7-2	TRBJ1-2	.	CASSIIPGELNYGYTF	TGTGCCAGCAGCATCATCCCAGGAGAGTTAAACTATGGCTACACCTTC
.	TRBV28	TRBJ2-2	.	CASSFLAGGTGELFF	TGTGCCAGCAGTTTCCTCGCTGGAGGCACCGGGGAGCTGTTTTTT
once	TRBV4-3	TRBJ1-4	.	CASSQDALDNEKLFF	TGCGCCAGCAGCCAAGACGCTCTCGATAATGAAAAACTGTTTTTT
.	TRBV2	TRBJ1-1	.	CASSERQGNTEAFF	TGTGCCAGCAGTGAGAGACAAGGGAACACTGAAGCTTTCTTT
.	TRBV28	TRBJ2-7	.	CASSFLQGSSYEQYF	TGTGCCAGCAGTTTTTTACAGGGTAGCTCCTACGAGCAGTACTTC
.	TRBV7-8	TRBJ2-1	.	CASSLPHLDEQFF	TGTGCCAGCAGCTTGCCTCACCTCGATGAGCAGTTCTTC
.	TRBV5-6	TRBJ2-2	.	CASSLGEPGELFF	TGTGCCAGCAGCTTGGGGGAACCCGGGGAGCTGTTTTTT
.	TRBV5-4	TRBJ2-2	TRBD2	CASSWALRGGTGELFF	TGTGCCAGCAGCTGGGCCTTGCGGGGGGGCACCGGGGAGCTGTTTTTT
.	TRBV4-3	TRBJ2-1	TRBD2	CASSRGGGEPYNEQFF	TGCGCCAGCAGCCGGGGGGGAGGTGAACCCTACAATGAGCAGTTCTTC
.	TRBV6-4	TRBJ2-2	.	CASSDRNGELFF	TGTGCCAGCAGTGACCGTAACGGGGAGCTGTTTTTT
.	TRBV6-1	TRBJ1-1	.	CASSEANTEAFF	TGTGCCAGCAGTGAGGCTAACACTGAAGCTTTCTTT
.	TRBV11-2	TRBJ2-7	.	CASSLDPGGGHEQYF	TGTGCCAGCAGCTTAGATCCAGGGGGGGGCCACGAGCAGTACTTC
.	TRBV11-2	TRBJ2-2	.	CASSLSGWNTGELFF	TGTGCCAGCAGCTTAAGCGGGTGGAACACCGGGGAGCTGTTTTTT
.	TRBV7-8	TRBJ2-1	TRBD2	CASSRYSGGAGSEQFF	TGTGCCAGCAGCCGTTATAGCGGGGGGGCCGGTAGTGAGCAGTTCTTC
.	TRBV5-1	TRBJ2-7	TRBD2	CASSLFRLAGGGSGNEQYF	TGCGCCAGCAGCTTGTTCCGCCTAGCGGGAGGAGGGAGCGGCAACGAGCAGTACTTC
.	TRBV19	TRBJ2-1	.	CASSHRADNEQFF	TGTGCCAGTAGTCACAGGGCGGACAATGAGCAGTTCTTC
.	TRBV5-1	TRBJ2-7	.	CASSLKPEQTDEQYF	TGCGCCAGCAGCCTTAAGCCGGAACAGACGGACGAGCAGTACTTC
.	TRBV7-9	TRBJ2-2	TRBD2	CASSPGLAYEELFF	TGTGCCAGCAGCCCGGGACTAGCTTATGAGGAGCTGTTTTTT
.	TRBV6-5	TRBJ2-7	.	CASSYHGYEQYF	TGTGCCAGCAGTTACCATGGCTACGAGCAGTACTTC
.	TRBV7-2	TRBJ1-1	.	CASSFIQTEAFF	TGTGCCAGCAGCTTCATACAGACTGAAGCTTTCTTT
medium-sized	TRBV5-6	TRBJ2-1	.	CASSSWFSSYNEQFF	TGTGCCAGCAGCTCCTGGTTTAGCTCCTACAATGAGCAGTTCTTC
.	TRBV5-1	TRBJ2-7	.	CASSGSTSQLDEQYF	TGCGCCAGCAGCGGCTCGACTAGTCAACTCGACGAGCAGTACTTC
.	TRBV5-8	TRBJ1-5	TRBD1	CASSLDRDQPQHF	TGTGCCAGCAGCTTAGACAGGGATCAGCCCCAGCATTTT
.	TRBV13	TRBJ2-4	.	CASSGSEAKNIQYF	TGTGCCAGCAGCGGTTCAGAAGCCAAAAACATTCAGTACTTC
.	TRBV30	TRBJ2-1	.	CAWTPLLGNEQFF	TGTGCCTGGACTCCCCTCCTAGGGAATGAGCAGTTCTTC
.	TRBV5-6	TRBJ2-1	.	CASSRSGYNEQFF	TGTGCCAGCAGCCGTTCGGGGTACAATGAGCAGTTCTTC
few	TRBV28	TRBJ1-2	TRBD1	CATKTGPSYGYTF	TGTGCCACTAAGACAGGGCCAAGCTATGGCTACACCTTC
.	TRBV7-2	TRBJ1-2	.	CASSLAGSGGYTF	TGTGCCAGCAGCTTAGCGGGGTCGGGTGGCTACACCTTC
.	TRBV11-2	TRBJ2-7	TRBD1	CASSWTWDRGKYEQYF	TGTGCCAGCAGCTGGACTTGGGACAGGGGGAAGTACGAGCAGTACTTC
.	TRBV19	TRBJ1-5	.	CASSARDGLNQPQHF	TGTGCCAGTAGTGCCCGGGACGGTCTCAATCAGCCCCAGCATTTT
.	TRBV25-1	TRBJ2-7	TRBD2	CASGTSGTYEQYF	TGTGCCAGTGGGACTAGCGGGACCTACGAGCAGTACTTC